This T cell receptor beta chain was captured in a study of identifying expanded T cells in peripheral blood. During the collection period, no donor immune events like infections were recorded. Measured with immunoSEQ multiplex PCR; TCRdb has only the in-frame clones, and not every one. This table has around 100,000 clones, around 89% appearing once. CDR1 is MNHNS and CDR2 is SASEGT in the germline V gene. V lost 3 bases to trimming and J lost 6 bases, with 13 bases between them. The CDR3 covers 14 residues. Points on this clone: Its antigen is not known.

Study-wide findings and caveats: Over about two and four weeks, about 15 and 19 clones changed, versus approximately 1.1 between replicates. Two-week clone count variance significantly increased as total template count grew.

This TCR was recovered from a person aged 18 to 70 in good health. Sample: blood. The chain combines TRBV6-1 with TRBJ2-3; maybe TRBD2 (5 bases). CDR3 sequence reads: CASSDRDPVDTQYF. CDR3 nucleotide sequence: TGTGCCAGCAGTGACCGGGATCCTGTGGATACGCAGTATTTT.